Detailed here is one TCR beta chain. This sample is part of a study of cytomegalovirus exposure and HLA in healthy donors. Germline assignment: CDR1 SEHNR and CDR2 FQNEAQ (reference sequence). The J segment lost 5 bases and the V segment lost 4 bases, leaving 11 bases of the junction unmatched. This CDR3 region has 16 residues. It was with 60 Vbeta and 13 Jbeta primers that the PCR ran. Data came from immunoSEQ multiplex PCR; TCRdb stores just in-frame clones and leaves some out. The table lists around 170,000 clones, 80% to 85% of them singletons. The chain carries TRBV7-9 and TRBJ1-5, with 7 bases identical to TRBD1. The sequenced sample consisted of PBMCs. The clonotype was recovered from a man between 40 and 49 years old in good health and CMV-seropositive. The CDR3 region is CASSSREQGYDQPQHF. The CDR3 nucleotides read TGTGCCAGCAGCTCGCGAGAACAGGGGTACGATCAGCCCCAGCATTTT.